This entry lists 11 T cell receptor beta chains sequenced from one sample in a study of T-cell reconstitution after alpha-beta-depleted transplantation in children. The TCRbeta library was prepared with unique molecular identifiers. TCRdb re-derived calls from the PCR reads in MiXCR, one entry per CDR3 protein. The repertoire holds a few hundred thousand distinct CDR3 sequences, with around 46% as singletons. Sample: PBMCs, taken before TCRalphabeta/CD19-depleted stem cell transplant. These receptor sequences come from a girl under 10 years old with aplastic anemia, due to receive a stem cell transplant.

The chain's CDR3 is CASSLSGAGQETQYF. In nucleotides, the CDR3 is TGTGCCAGCAGCTTAAGTGGAGCGGGGCAAGAGACCCAGTACTTC. The chain carries TRBV7-3 and TRBJ2-5; TRBD2 matches at 7 bases. Losses at the gene ends were 1 base for V and 2 bases for J; bases not matched to a gene: 4. CDR1 and CDR2 (germline): SGHTA, FQGTGA. The CDR3 totals 15 residues.

The V call is TRBV18, the J call TRBJ2-4; D possibly corresponds to TRBD1 (6 bases). This CDR3 has 14 amino acids. Germline V gives CDR1 KGHSH, CDR2 LQKENI. V was clipped by 3 bases and J by 7 bases, with 13 bases between them. The chain's CDR3 is CASSPMGALNIQYF. The CDR3 nucleotides are TGTGCCAGCTCACCTATGGGGGCTCTGAACATTCAGTACTTC. The full variable domain, its missing parts supplied by reference TRBV18 and TRBJ2-4, is NAGVMQNPRHLVRRRGQEARLRCSPMKGHSHVYWYRQLPEEGLKFMVYLQKENIIDESGMPKERFSAEFPKEGPSILRIQQVVRGDSAAYFCASSPMGALNIQYFGAGTRLSVL.

This clonotype appeared a few times. The chain couples TRBV21-1 to TRBJ2-4; the table's D call of TRBD1 was not tested on the DNA. TRBV21-1 is reported as a pseudogene. This CDR3 is 18 amino acids long. CDR3 amino acids: CASSPRGGTALAKNIQYF. CDR3 bases: TGTGCCAGCAGCCCCCGAGGCGGGACAGCATTAGCCAAAAACATTCAGTACTTC.

Only one count was recorded for this clonotype. J is TRBJ1-2 and V is TRBV6-1, with TRBD1 matching over 8 bases. The germline V gene encodes CDR1 MNHNS and CDR2 SASEGT. CDR3 length equals 17 residues. V dropped 3 bases and J dropped 4; count of bases not matched to a gene: 13. CDR3 nucleotides: TGTGCCAGCAGTGACACCAGGGGGCAGGGAAAAAGCTATGGCTACACCTTC. Translation gives CASSDTRGQGKSYGYTF.

This clonotype has only a few counts. The V and J genes are TRBV4-1 and TRBJ2-7; weak D call: TRBD1 (5 bases). Germline V gives CDR1 MGHRA, CDR2 YSYEKL. CDR3 length equals 16 residues. V lost 4 bases, J lost 2 bases, and 18 bases lay in between. As DNA, the CDR3 is TGCGCCAGCAGCCCCGGACCGCCAGGGTCACCCTACGAGCAGTACTTC. Amino acids: CASSPGPPGSPYEQYF.

V usage is TRBV7-9 and J usage is TRBJ2-1; TRBD2 is a possible D gene (5 bases). V lost 0 bases to trimming and J lost 10 bases, with 7 bases between them. Per germline, CDR1 SEHNR and CDR2 FQNEAQ (reference sequence). The CDR3 runs to 12 residues. The CDR3 is CASSLASGEQFF. The CDR3 bases are TGTGCCAGCAGCTTAGCGTCGGGGGAGCAGTTCTTC.

The chain is built from TRBV28 and TRBJ2-3; the D is unclear. Per germline, CDR1 MDHEN and CDR2 SYDVKM. This CDR3 comprises 13 residues. Trimming pared 5 bases from V and 3 bases from J, leaving 9 bases between. DNA for the CDR3: TGTGCCAGCAGTCAAACGACAACAGATACGCAGTATTTT. Its protein is CASSQTTTDTQYF.

The chain is built from TRBV29-1 and TRBJ2-5; perhaps D is TRBD1 or TRBD2 (5 bases each). The CDR3 totals 11 residues. The V end lost 8 bases, the J end lost 5 bases, and 12 bases lay between the germline ends. The germline CDR1 and CDR2 sequences are SQVTM and ANQGSEA. In nucleotides, the CDR3 is TGCAGCCCGGGGACCGGGGAGACCCAGTACTTC. Translating gives CSPGTGETQYF.

This clonotype has a handful of counts. CDR3: CASIRGPQETQYF. DNA for the CDR3: TGTGCCAGCATCCGAGGCCCTCAAGAGACCCAGTACTTC. The chain has TRBV6-1 and TRBJ2-5; no clear D. This CDR3 comprises 13 residues. Germline values: CDR1 MNHNS, CDR2 SASEGT. Trimming took off 7 bases at V and 2 bases at J, with 11 bases between the two ends.

As to this clonotype: This may be a read error: a much more frequent sequence differs by one nucleotide. V gene TRBV20-1 combines with J gene TRBJ2-1, with 12 bases identical to TRBD1. From germline, CDR1 is DFQATT and CDR2 SNEGSKA (reference sequence). The CDR3 contains 14 residues. The chain's CDR3 is CGATRDRGRNEQFF. CDR3 in DNA: TGCGGTGCTACTAGGGACAGGGGGCGCAATGAGCAGTTCTTC.

In its sample, this clonotype was seen a few times. The rearrangement joins TRBV5-4 to TRBJ2-5; D ambiguous. Germline V gene lookup returns CDR1 SGHNT and CDR2 YYREEE (reference sequence). Deletions cut 0 bases from V and 1 base from J, with 4 bases between. The CDR3 consists of 13 residues. CDR3 amino acids: CASSLESQETQYF. The CDR3 DNA reads as TGTGCCAGCAGCTTGGAGAGCCAAGAGACCCAGTACTTC.